This T cell receptor beta chain was captured in a study of identical twins. This clonotype was detected many times. Its antigen is unknown. Through template switching, a universal primer site was introduced, and the cDNA contained unique molecular identifiers. Using its own MiXCR run on the 5' RACE reads, TCRdb lists one record per CDR3 protein. This sample has roughly 1,500,000 distinct CDR3 sequences, with under 35% found just once. General study points: Low generation probability was overrepresented in out-of-frame alpha sequences shared by twins. Models underestimated out-of-frame TCR alpha sharing in monozygotic twins.

Per germline, CDR1 SGHAT and CDR2 FQNNGV. Trimming at V came to 6 bases and at J to 4 bases, leaving 9 bases not matched to a gene. This CDR3 has 15 amino acids. Healthy Caucasians supplied all donations. V is TRBV11-2 and J is TRBJ2-1; 7 nucleotides align to TRBD2. The sample was cord blood. The source is a newborn girl in good health. DNA of the CDR3: TGTGCCAGCAGGGCAGGTCCCGGGAGGTACAATGAGCAGTTCTTC. It specifies CASRAGPGRYNEQFF.